A single sample is the source of the 13 T cell receptor beta chains below, sequenced in a study of spatial heterogeneity in lung cancer (dated 2019 in TCRdb). Libraries were built with 5' RACE. This sample was sequenced with a NextSeq 500. TCRdb ran its own pipeline on the public reads, namely fastp trimming at Q25 and MiXCR clone calling, and kept in-frame beta chains. Entries are consolidated by CDR3 protein sequence, retaining the most common genes and DNA. The sample table shows approximately 100,000 distinct CDR3 sequences, and roughly a fifth are seen once. Together, the top ten hold roughly 22% of the sample. The time point label, read with the paper, signifies: blood at routine non-recurrence follow-up after resection. The starting material was PBMCs, obtained at follow-up. These receptors were taken from a male donor with early-stage non-small cell lung cancer.

At least ten counts were recorded for this clonotype. The J gene is TRBJ1-5, the V gene TRBV20-1; D perhaps matches TRBD1 (5 bases). Germline CDR1 DFQATT, CDR2 SNEGSKA (reference sequence). CDR3 length: 15 residues. V lost 2 bases and J lost 0, with 11 bases in between. CDR3 coding DNA: TGCAGTGCTAGACAAGGGGAGATTAGCAATCAGCCCCAGCATTTT. Amino acids: CSARQGEISNQPQHF.

The rearrangement joins TRBV4-1 to TRBJ2-2; D possibly corresponds to TRBD2 (6 bases). The V gene lost 0 bases and the J gene lost 2 bases, with 10 bases spanning the gap. Germline CDR1 reads MGHRA; CDR2 reads YSYEKL. The CDR3 length is 16 residues. The CDR3 sequence is CASSQDPGLNTGELFF. CDR3 sequence (DNA): TGCGCCAGCAGCCAAGACCCCGGACTAAACACCGGGGAGCTGTTTTTT.

In this sample, this clonotype turned up many times. V gene TRBV5-1 combines with J gene TRBJ2-4, with D unclear. V lost 0 bases and J lost 0, with 4 bases in between. From germline, CDR1 is SGHRS and CDR2 YFSETQ. This CDR3 has 14 residues. CDR3 in DNA: TGCGCCAGCAGCTTGGACATAGCCAAAAACATTCAGTACTTC. Protein product: CASSLDIAKNIQYF.

This clonotype was detected a few times. J is TRBJ2-7 and V is TRBV5-1, with D perhaps matching TRBD1 or TRBD2 (5 bases each). The CDR3 spans 13 residues. Trimming stripped 0 bases from V and 6 bases from J, with 10 bases between. Germline V CDR1 and CDR2: SGHRS, YFSETQ. In DNA, the CDR3 is TGCGCCAGCAGCTTGGCCGGGGACCTCGAGCAGTACGTC. Protein: CASSLAGDLEQYV.

The chain recombines TRBV6-5 with TRBJ2-5; D gene uncertain. Looked up from germline, CDR1 is MNHEY and CDR2 is SVGAGI. Between the trimmed V and J ends, which lost 4 bases and 3 bases, there was a span of 9 bases. The CDR3 has 13 residues. Written as DNA, the CDR3 is TGTGCCAGCAGTTCAAATATCAAAGAGACCCAGTACTTC. Amino acids: CASSSNIKETQYF.

There are a few counts of this clonotype. The chain employs TRBV4-1 and TRBJ2-3, with a possible D match to TRBD1 (6 bases). The CDR3 length is 13 residues. The germline V gene encodes CDR1 MGHRA and CDR2 YSYEKL. Deletions cut 5 bases from V and 1 base from J, with 7 bases between. This CDR3 is CASSAGGTDTQYF. CDR3 coding DNA: TGCGCCAGCAGCGCAGGGGGCACAGATACGCAGTATTTT.

The gene calls are TRBV6-5 and TRBJ2-1; D remains unclear. V was shortened by 2 bases and J by 8 bases, with 4 bases between the two germline ends. CDR1 is MNHEY and CDR2 is SVGAGI in the germline V gene. This CDR3 contains 11 residues. CDR3 nucleotide sequence: TGTGCCAGCAGTTACCTCCATGAGCAGTTCTTC. Its protein is CASSYLHEQFF.

The table lists this clonotype with a few counts. The chain is built from TRBV20-1 and TRBJ1-5; D remains ambiguous. CDR1 is DFQATT, CDR2 SNEGSKA, per germline (reference sequence). V lost 0 bases to trimming and J lost 0 bases, with 12 bases between them. The CDR3 loop spans 16 amino acids. CDR3 amino acids: CSAREGGDYSNQPQHF. The CDR3 region has the DNA TGCAGTGCTAGAGAGGGCGGGGATTATAGCAATCAGCCCCAGCATTTT.

This clonotype came up a few times. The chain links TRBV20-1 to TRBJ1-5; TRBD1 agrees at 10 bases. The CDR3 loop spans 15 amino acids. V shed 4 bases and J 4 bases; nucleotides not matched to a gene: 7. Germline assignment: CDR1 DFQATT and CDR2 SNEGSKA (reference sequence). CDR3 amino acids: CSAIPGTGVNQPQHF. DNA for the CDR3: TGCAGTGCTATACCCGGGACAGGGGTGAATCAGCCCCAGCATTTT.

CDR3 region: CASSYRARTNTEAFF. The CDR3 DNA reads as TGTGCCAGCAGTTACAGGGCTCGTACGAACACTGAAGCTTTCTTT. V gene TRBV6-5 combines with J gene TRBJ1-1; unclear D gene. Between the trimmed V and J ends, which lost 2 bases and 1 base, there was a span of 11 bases. This CDR3 spans 15 amino acids. Germline lookup yields CDR1 MNHEY and CDR2 SVGAGI.

This clonotype has only a few counts. The CDR3 nucleotides read TGTGCCAGCAGCGTATACAATGAGCAGTTCTTC. It translates to CASSVYNEQFF. This chain uses TRBV9 with TRBJ2-1; D unclear. Germline CDR1 is SGDLS and CDR2 is YYNGEE. V lost 1 base, J lost 4 bases, and 0 bases lay in between. The CDR3 totals 11 residues.

This clonotype has only a few counts. The chain links TRBV4-1 to TRBJ1-5, with D unresolved. The CDR3 sequence is 14 residues long. V was cut by 1 base and J by 9 bases, with 13 bases left in between. The V gene's germline CDR1 is MGHRA and CDR2 YSYEKL. This CDR3 reads CASSQGEALGPQHF. DNA for the CDR3: TGCGCCAGCAGCCAAGGGGAGGCCCTAGGGCCCCAGCATTTT.

V usage is TRBV7-8 and J usage is TRBJ2-2; D perhaps matches TRBD2 (6 bases). CDR1 is SGHVS, CDR2 FQNEAQ, per germline. The CDR3 is 14 residues long. Trimming pared 1 base from V and 9 bases from J, leaving 12 bases between. As DNA, the CDR3 is TGTGCCAGCAGCTTAGGCGGGGCCAGAAGGGAGCTGTTTTTT. Amino acid sequence: CASSLGGARRELFF.